The TCR beta chain described here comes from a study of blood T cells in healthy people across ages (dated by TCRdb to the mid-2010s). Regarding the study in general: In model experiments, template switching captured roughly one uniquely barcoded TCR beta cDNA molecule for every two T cells. The study measured age-related changes in TCR beta repertoire diversity using deep sequencing normalized with unique cDNA molecular identifiers. The donors were split into four age groups: young (average about 15 years), middle-aged (39), aged (more than 55) and long-lived (approximately 80). To avoid experimental bias, donors of different ages were spread randomly across the sequencing lanes. For two donors (one aged 18 to 29 and one aged 80 or older), the study analyzed two additional independent replicas of 1 million unique cDNA reads from the same blood draw.

Receptor libraries were prepared by 5' RACE. Reads for this sample came from an Illumina HiSeq 2500. A second PCR of about 6 to 11 cycles was performed with a sample-barcoded 5' primer and a J-beta primer mix. A template-switch 5' adaptor carrying 12 random nucleotides introduced a unique molecular identifier onto each TCR beta cDNA molecule. Each sample yielded at least 3 million CDR3-containing paired-end reads. First-strand cDNA synthesis was performed from all RNA using the Mint cDNA synthesis kit, with priming by a TRBC-specific oligonucleotide. After uracil-DNA glycosylase treatment, a first 18-cycle PCR used universal primers M1SS and BC2_uni_R on all cDNA. On the study's bioinformatics: For normalization, 1 million high-quality reads, each with a distinct molecular identifier, were randomly selected from each sample. Instead of being binned into consensus sequences, reads that shared molecular identifiers were thrown out. MiTCR, run with a Q25 quality threshold and the strictest error-elimination algorithm, handled CDR3 identification, clonotype clustering and error correction. A nonparametric unseen species model using Euler transformation provided a lower-bound estimate of total TCR beta diversity. The public reads were reanalyzed by TCRdb: fastp trimming at Q25, MiXCR alignment, in-frame beta chains only. Every entry covers one CDR3 protein and lists the most common genes and DNA from its rows. The V and J calls here are based on TCRdb, not the publication. For this sample there are roughly 730,000 distinct CDR3 sequences; roughly three fifths appear just once. Of the sample, approximately 24% falls within the top ten clones.

A remark on this clonotype: Which antigen it targets is not known. Per-nucleotide qualities are absent, and no much larger clonotype sits a single base away.

Trimming accounts for 8 bases at V and 2 bases at J, while the number of junction bases matched to no gene is 8. Its CDR3 holds 15 amino acids, cysteine through phenylalanine. The read is trimmed to its CDR3 DNA, 45 bases read in frame from base 1. Reading the germline V gene gives CDR1 SNHLY and CDR2 FYNNEI. On the study overall, not on this receptor specifically: Compared with the aged group, more naive CD4+ T cells, fewer expanded clones and increased TCR diversity were shown by the long-lived group, suggesting age selection. The CMV infection status of donors was not known, potentially confounding age-related changes in expanded clonotypes. Estimates of total diversity based on one million sequenced T cells were regarded as lower bounds and as underestimates. As age increased, observed TCR beta diversity per million T cells dropped in a roughly linear way, and a significant reduction was already evident by age 40. A strong correlation was found between observed TCR beta diversity and the percentage of naive T cells measured by flow cytometry. Since profiling was done on bulk unsorted PBMCs, naive and antigen-experienced compartments could not be conclusively compared.

The roughly 39 donors, aged about 6 to 95 years, were systemically healthy Caucasian individuals from Russia. About 9.8 milliliters of peripheral blood were drawn from each donor into EDTA-treated Vacutainer tubes. Ficoll-Paque density-gradient centrifugation was used to isolate PBMCs, with at least 7 million per sample. Trizol reagent was used to extract total RNA from PBMCs, with at least 6 micrograms per sample. For every donor, flow cytometry on a PBMC aliquot measured the percentage of naive CD45RAhigh/CD27high T cells. The specimen sequenced was blood. Recombination connected TRBV2 to TRBJ2-5; 10 bases in the junction line up with TRBD2. The origin of this receptor is a man aged 40-55 years in good health. The DNA sequence is TGTGCCAGCCTGGGTCTAGCGGGAGATCAAGAGACCCAGTACTTC. Translated, it gives CASLGLAGDQETQYF.